The 27 T cell receptor beta chains listed next were all sequenced from one sample in a study of blood T cell repertoires in COVID-19. The repertoire was sequenced with immunoSEQ multiplex PCR; TCRdb's copy has only in-frame clones and lacks some. The repertoire consists of around 100,000 clones, with 85% to 90% occurring once and the leading ten covering approximately 3.7%. Specimen: peripheral blood. The receptors come from a human donor in a cohort sampled during active COVID-19.

J is TRBJ2-7 and V is TRBV19; D not certain. Germline CDR1 is LNHDA and CDR2 is SQIVND (reference sequence). V shed 4 bases and J shed 1 base, with 8 bases lying between them. CDR3 size: 13 residues. The CDR3 loop reads CASSTVFSYEQYF. In DNA, the CDR3 is TGTGCCAGTAGTACAGTATTTTCCTACGAGCAGTACTTC.

J is TRBJ2-1 and V is TRBV4-1; a weak D match, TRBD1 (5 bases). V was pared by 0 bases and J by 8 bases, with 20 bases between. Germline CDR1 reads MGHRA; CDR2 reads YSYEKL. This CDR3 has 17 amino acids. CDR3 sequence: CASSQEVSWGGIHEQFF. CDR3 nucleotides: TGCGCCAGCAGCCAAGAAGTCAGCTGGGGCGGTATACATGAGCAGTTCTTC.

This clone appeared once. The chain has TRBV19 and TRBJ2-7, with TRBD1 matching over 9 bases. V lost 1 base to trimming and J lost 6 bases; unmatched junction nucleotides: 7. CDR1 is LNHDA, CDR2 SQIVND, per germline (reference sequence). The length of the CDR3 is 15 residues. Written as DNA, the CDR3 is TGTGCCAGTAGTATAGTATCGGGACAGGGTTCCGAGCAGTACTTC. Translated: CASSIVSGQGSEQYF. The full variable domain, completed using reference TRBV19 and TRBJ2-7, is DGGITQSPKYLFRKEGQNVTLSCEQNLNHDAMYWYRQDPGQGLRLIYYSQIVNDFQKGDIAEGYSVSREKKESFPLTVTSAQKNPTAFYLCASSIVSGQGSEQYFGPGTRLTVT.

The V call is TRBV10-3, the J call TRBJ2-7; 7 nucleotides align to TRBD1. The germline gives CDR1 ENHRY, CDR2 SYGVKD. The CDR3 totals 13 residues. Trimming cost V 6 bases and J 4 bases; bases outside gene matches: 6. The CDR3 sequence: CAISPSRGYEQYF. The CDR3 DNA is TGTGCCATCAGCCCGTCCAGGGGGTACGAGCAGTACTTC.

This chain connects TRBV27 to TRBJ1-2; 9 bases are shared with TRBD1. The CDR3 spans 14 residues. Germline V CDR1 and CDR2: MNHEY, SMNVEV (reference sequence). The trim removed 5 bases at V and 6 bases at J, leaving 7 bases unmatched. The CDR3 sequence: CASSPLGQGDGYTF. The CDR3 DNA reads TGTGCCAGCAGTCCGCTGGGACAGGGAGATGGCTACACCTTC.

J is TRBJ1-2 and V is TRBV6-5; TRBD1 agrees at 7 bases. CDR3 size: 14 residues. The V gene end was trimmed by 6 bases and the J gene end by 6 bases; junction bases not matched to a gene: 10. Germline CDR1 MNHEY, CDR2 SVGAGI. CDR3 DNA sequence: TGTGCCAGCAGCCAAACAGGGGCCCCGAATGGCTACACCTTC. This codes for CASSQTGAPNGYTF.

The chain is built from TRBV28 and TRBJ1-3; D not resolved. Germline lookup yields CDR1 MDHEN and CDR2 SYDVKM. Trimming removed 2 bases at V and 1 base at J, with 9 bases between. The CDR3 runs 15 residues. CDR3 DNA: TGTGCCAGCAGTTTACGGTCAACTTCTGGAAACACCATATATTTT. It encodes CASSLRSTSGNTIYF.

V and J are TRBV4-2 and TRBJ2-1; 13 bases are shared with TRBD2. This CDR3 has 19 amino acids. With 6 bases clipped from V and 0 bases from J, the junction kept 11 bases outside the gene matches. CDR1 is LGHNA, CDR2 YNFKEQ, per germline. Here the CDR3 reads CASRSEPGLAGSSYNEQFF. The CDR3, as DNA: TGTGCCAGCAGATCAGAACCGGGACTAGCGGGGAGCTCCTACAATGAGCAGTTCTTC.

The rearrangement uses TRBV7-8 and TRBJ2-1; the D gene is possibly TRBD1 (7 bases). The CDR3 runs 15 residues. Germline CDR1 reads SGHVS; CDR2 reads FQNEAQ. V lost 4 bases and J 2 bases, leaving 12 bases between the germline ends. As DNA, the CDR3 is TGTGCCAGCAGCTGGCGGGGACAGACCTACAATGAGCAGTTCTTC. This encodes CASSWRGQTYNEQFF.

The chain combines TRBV5-1 with TRBJ2-1; 8 bases align to TRBD1. Germline V gene sequence: CDR1 SGHRS, CDR2 YFSETQ. V dropped 4 bases and J dropped 1; count of bases not matched to a gene: 4. The CDR3 covers 15 residues. CDR3 amino acids: CASSADRGSYNEQFF. In DNA form, the CDR3 reads TGCGCCAGCAGCGCCGACAGGGGATCCTACAATGAGCAGTTCTTC.

This rearrangement joins TRBV6-5 to TRBJ2-5; 8 bases are a match to TRBD1. This CDR3 contains 16 residues. The V segment lost 0 bases and the J segment 4 bases; nucleotides outside the gene matches: 7. CDR1 and CDR2 from the germline V gene are MNHEY and SVGAGI. CDR3 protein: CASSYSNRGYSETQYF. The DNA of the CDR3 is TGTGCCAGCAGTTACTCGAACAGGGGGTATTCAGAGACCCAGTACTTC.

This clone appeared a few times. The chain carries TRBV2 and TRBJ2-7, with D unclear. V gave up 3 bases and J gave up 1 base, with 10 bases separating them. Looked up from germline, CDR1 is SNHLY and CDR2 is FYNNEI. The CDR3 loop spans 14 amino acids. The CDR3 nucleotides read TGTGCCAGCAGTGACCCAAAGCCTTCCTACGAGCAGTACTTC. As protein: CASSDPKPSYEQYF.

This clone has only one observation. The V call is TRBV6-5, the J call TRBJ1-4; D is possibly TRBD1 (5 bases). Trimming removed 6 bases at V and 8 bases at J, with 16 bases between. Germline CDR1 MNHEY, CDR2 SVGAGI. The CDR3 sequence is 14 residues long. The chain's CDR3 is CASSPAPGEEKLFF. The DNA of the CDR3 is TGTGCCAGCAGCCCCGCCCCGGGGGAGGAAAAACTGTTTTTT.

The chain joins TRBV25-1 to TRBJ2-7; 8 nucleotides align to TRBD1. The V and J ends lost 4 bases and 3 bases, in that order; junction bases with no gene match: 8. Looked up from germline, CDR1 is MGHDK and CDR2 is SYGVNS. The length of the CDR3 is 15 residues. CDR3 in amino acids: CASSAAGTGLYEQYF. Written as DNA, the CDR3 is TGTGCCAGCAGTGCCGCCGGGACAGGTCTCTACGAGCAGTACTTC.

This chain connects TRBV28 to TRBJ2-3; TRBD2 aligns across 10 bases. Germline V gene lookup returns CDR1 MDHEN and CDR2 SYDVKM. The CDR3 length is 19 residues. Losses at the gene ends were 3 bases for V and 4 bases for J; bases not matched to a gene: 16. The CDR3 region has the DNA TGTGCCAGCAGTTTTGGGACTAGCGAAATCTTAGGCCCCTCAGATACGCAGTATTTT. Translated, it gives CASSFGTSEILGPSDTQYF.

The chain employs TRBV5-1 and TRBJ1-2; 11 nucleotides agree with TRBD1. The CDR3 spans 15 residues. Germline V gives CDR1 SGHRS, CDR2 YFSETQ. Trimming took 2 bases from V and 4 from J; bases not matched to a gene: 4. The CDR3 reads CASSLGTGGGYGYTF. In nucleotides, the CDR3 is TGCGCCAGCAGCTTAGGGACAGGGGGTGGCTATGGCTACACCTTC.

The J gene is TRBJ1-2, the V gene TRBV18; maybe TRBD1 (6 bases). The CDR3 is made up of 15 amino acids. V dropped 5 bases and J dropped 5 bases, with 18 bases sitting between them. CDR1 is KGHSH and CDR2 is LQKENI in the germline V gene. The CDR3 nucleotides are TGTGCCAGCTCAAATAACAGGGAAGGCCGATATGGCTACACCTTC. Protein: CASSNNREGRYGYTF.

The V and J genes are TRBV7-9 and TRBJ1-3, with 7 nucleotides matching TRBD1. This CDR3 spans 15 amino acids. From germline, CDR1 is SEHNR and CDR2 FQNEAQ (reference sequence). V shed 4 bases, J shed 0 bases, and the junction held 3 bases outside the gene matches. The CDR3 coding sequence is TGTGCCAGCAGCTCCAGGACAGGCTCTGGAAACACCATATATTTT. This translates into CASSSRTGSGNTIYF.

The genes are TRBV21-1 and TRBJ1-5. TRBV21-1 is noted as a pseudogene. The CDR3 is made up of 11 amino acids. The CDR3 nucleotides read TGTGCCAGCCTTACTAATCAGCCCCAGCATTTT. It translates to CASLTNQPQHF.

The gene calls are TRBV7-3 and TRBJ1-2; D may be TRBD1 (6 bases). Germline-derived CDR1 and CDR2 are SGHTA and FQGTGA. The V end lost 1 base, the J end lost 4 bases, and 13 bases lay between the germline ends. This CDR3 has 15 amino acids. The CDR3 region has the DNA TGTGCCAGCAGCTTAAGCGGGGGGGCCCTCTATGGCTACACCTTC. This sequence encodes CASSLSGGALYGYTF.

The chain has TRBV4-1 and TRBJ1-2; no clear D gene. This CDR3 has 15 amino acids. The germline V gene has CDR1 MGHRA and CDR2 YSYEKL. Trimming pared 8 bases from V and 0 bases from J, leaving 16 bases between. The CDR3 DNA follows: TGCGCCAGCGCTGATTTAAAGAGAGCTAACTATGGCTACACCTTC. Its translation: CASADLKRANYGYTF.

The chain uses TRBV6-2 or TRBV6-3 and TRBJ2-7, with 7 bases identical to TRBD1. The V segment lost 5 bases and the J segment 3 bases; nucleotides outside the gene matches: 13. CDR3 length equals 16 residues. The germline gives CDR1 MNHEY, CDR2 SVGEGT. The chain's CDR3 is CASSLARGQVFYEQYF. The CDR3 nucleotides read TGTGCCAGCAGTCTCGCAAGGGGGCAGGTGTTCTACGAGCAGTACTTC.

The chain has TRBV27 and TRBJ1-5; 7 bases fit TRBD1. The CDR3 consists of 15 residues. The germline V gene has CDR1 MNHEY and CDR2 SMNVEV (reference sequence). Losses at the gene ends were 6 bases for V and 0 bases for J; bases not matched to a gene: 5. Written as DNA, the CDR3 is TGTGCCAGCAGGAAGGGACAGCTTAGCAATCAGCCCCAGCATTTT. It specifies CASRKGQLSNQPQHF.

The chain recombines TRBV19 with TRBJ1-5; D is ambiguous. The CDR3 extends over 15 amino acids. Germline CDR1 is LNHDA and CDR2 is SQIVND (reference sequence). The ends were cut back, 1 base at V and 2 bases at J, with 9 bases in the middle. CDR3: CASSIGRSRNQPQHF. CDR3 nucleotide sequence: TGTGCCAGTAGTATAGGTCGGAGCCGCAATCAGCCCCAGCATTTT.

The chain couples TRBV5-4 to TRBJ2-3; a weak D match, TRBD1 (5 bases). With 0 bases removed from V and 4 bases from J, the gap between germline ends came to 9 bases. Germline CDR1 and CDR2: SGHNT and YYREEE (reference sequence). CDR3 length: 14 residues. The CDR3 here is CASSLDPGPDTQYF. The CDR3 bases are TGTGCCAGCAGCTTGGATCCAGGGCCAGATACGCAGTATTTT.

The table lists this clone with a count of one. The rearrangement joins TRBV11-3 to TRBJ2-5, with unresolved D. Trimming took 2 bases from V and 2 from J, leaving 6 bases between them. From germline, CDR1 is SGHNT and CDR2 YENEEA. The CDR3 runs 13 residues. CDR3 coding DNA: TGTGCCAGCAGCTTATGGCGGCAAGAGACCCAGTACTTC. Its translation is CASSLWRQETQYF.

The chain is built from TRBV27 and TRBJ2-2; weak D call: TRBD2 (7 bases). Germline CDR1 is MNHEY and CDR2 is SMNVEV (reference sequence). Trimming cost V 0 bases and J 5 bases, with 19 bases left between them. The CDR3 contains 18 residues. The CDR3, as DNA: TGTGCCAGCAGTTTATCGTCCGGCGGGGGCCGGTGGACCGGGGAGCTGTTTTTT. This translates into CASSLSSGGGRWTGELFF.